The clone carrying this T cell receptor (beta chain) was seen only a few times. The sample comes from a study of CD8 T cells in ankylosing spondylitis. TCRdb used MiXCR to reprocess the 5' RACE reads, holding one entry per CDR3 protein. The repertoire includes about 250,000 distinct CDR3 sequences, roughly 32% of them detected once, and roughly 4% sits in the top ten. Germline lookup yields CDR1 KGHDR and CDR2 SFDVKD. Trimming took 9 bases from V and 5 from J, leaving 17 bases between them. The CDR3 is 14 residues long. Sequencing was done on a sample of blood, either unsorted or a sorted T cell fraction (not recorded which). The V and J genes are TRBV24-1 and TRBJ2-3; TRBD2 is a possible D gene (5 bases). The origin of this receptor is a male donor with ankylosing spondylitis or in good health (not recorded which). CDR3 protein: CATPHGGLGDTQYF. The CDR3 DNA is TGTGCCACCCCTCACGGCGGACTTGGAGATACGCAGTATTTT.